A single sample is the source of the 5 T cell receptor beta chains below, sequenced in a study of fetal regulatory T cell absence and autoimmunity (dated by TCRdb to about 2017). The library was obtained by the immunoSEQ multiplex PCR assay. TCRdb carries this immuneACCESS record with in-frame sequences only. Its versions omit some clonotypes, under half of them owing to an unresolved V gene in the studies checked, with the rest unexplained. This sample holds some 44,000 clones; about 80% were observed only once. The ten most abundant clones make up 0.35% to 0.45% of the sample. The specimen sequenced was cord blood. These receptors originate from a newborn boy with IPEX syndrome.

In this sample, this clone turned up once. The rearrangement links TRBV7-2 to TRBJ1-2; no clear D gene. Trimming removed 1 base at V and 1 base at J, with 4 bases between. The CDR3 totals 13 residues. Germline loops: CDR1 SGHTA, CDR2 FQGNSA. CDR3 nucleotide sequence: TGTGCCAGCAGCTTAGACAATAACTATGGCTACACCTTC. Protein: CASSLDNNYGYTF.

The chain recombines TRBV6-5 with TRBJ2-7, with 11 nucleotides matching TRBD2. The CDR3 contains 15 residues. J was trimmed by 3 bases and V by 2 bases; bases with no gene match: 3. Germline V CDR1 and CDR2: MNHEY, SVGAGI. DNA of the CDR3: TGTGCCAGCAGTTACACCGGGACTAGCGGCTACGAGCAGTACTTC. This codes for CASSYTGTSGYEQYF.

V usage is TRBV6-5 and J usage is TRBJ1-6; no firm D call. The V gene's germline CDR1 is MNHEY and CDR2 SVGAGI. The CDR3 is 12 amino acids. The V gene lost 5 bases and the J gene lost 11 bases, with 10 bases spanning the gap. CDR3: CASSDPDTPLHF. The CDR3 region has the DNA TGTGCCAGCAGTGACCCCGACACACCCCTCCACTTT.

This rearrangement joins TRBV7-9 to TRBJ1-2; TRBD1 might be the D (6 bases). Germline loops: CDR1 SEHNR, CDR2 FQNEAQ (reference sequence). Trimming took off 2 bases at V and 6 bases at J, with 22 bases between the two ends. The CDR3 has 17 amino acids. The DNA of the CDR3 is TGTGCCAGCAGCTTATTATCCCTAACGGTCGCAGGGGATGGCTACACCTTC. This translates into CASSLLSLTVAGDGYTF.

The gene calls are TRBV29-1 and TRBJ2-7; perhaps TRBD1 as D (5 bases). Germline values: CDR1 SQVTM, CDR2 ANQGSEA. V was cut by 0 bases and J by 5 bases, with 17 bases left in between. The CDR3 is 15 amino acids. In DNA form, the CDR3 reads TGCAGCGTTGAAGAATGGGGAAGGGGCGGCAACGAGCAGTACTTC. Amino acid sequence: CSVEEWGRGGNEQYF.